The 18 T cell receptor beta chains below come from one sample, sequenced in a study of shared clonotypes between healthy human individuals. Profiling relied on immunoSEQ multiplex PCR, and the TCRdb table lists in-frame clones only, not all of them. Of more than 90,000 clones in the sample, roughly two thirds are singletons; the top ten hold around 41%. Specimen: memory CD8+ T cells sorted from blood. Subset described: CD45RO+ cells pooled with CCR7-negative TemRA cells. These receptors came from a man aged 25 to 40 in good health.

This chain joins TRBV7-3 and TRBJ1-1, with 8 bases identical to TRBD1. CDR1 is SGHTA and CDR2 is FQGTGA in the germline V gene. J lost 3 bases, V lost 6 bases, and 9 bases had no gene match. The CDR3 spans 15 residues. CDR3 sequence: CASRNGQGGDTEAFF. CDR3 in DNA: TGTGCCAGCAGAAACGGACAGGGAGGGGACACTGAAGCTTTCTTT. Combining the CDR3 with reference TRBV7-3 and TRBJ1-1 gives the whole variable domain GAGVSQTPSNKVTEKGKYVELRCDPISGHTALYWYRQSLGQGPEFLIYFQGTGAADDSGLPNDRFFAVRPEGSVSTLKIQRTERGDSAVYLCASRNGQGGDTEAFFGQGTRLTVV.

The V call is TRBV28, the J call TRBJ1-2; a weak D match, TRBD1 (6 bases). Germline CDR1 and CDR2: MDHEN and SYDVKM. Trimming stripped 5 bases from V and 1 base from J, with 11 bases between. CDR3 size: 14 residues. The CDR3 region has the DNA TGTGCCAGCAGTCCCGGGACATTTAACTATGGCTACACCTTC. This sequence encodes CASSPGTFNYGYTF.

This clone was seen a few times. The chain carries TRBV5-1 and TRBJ2-7; D is ambiguous. Germline CDR1 is SGHRS and CDR2 is YFSETQ. Trimming removed 4 bases from V and 6 bases from J, with 17 bases in between. CDR3 length equals 14 residues. As DNA, the CDR3 is TGCGCCAGCAGCCAAGGCCGGGTTTCGGGCGAGCAGTACTTC. Its translation: CASSQGRVSGEQYF.

V usage is TRBV7-6 and J usage is TRBJ2-7, with TRBD2 identical over 12 bases. The CDR3 consists of 17 residues. Looked up from germline, CDR1 is SGHVS and CDR2 is FNYEAQ. Losses at the gene ends were 0 bases for V and 7 bases for J; bases not matched to a gene: 10. The CDR3 loop reads CASSLAGRLAGEGEQYF. The CDR3 region has the DNA TGTGCCAGCAGCTTAGCAGGGAGACTAGCGGGAGAGGGGGAGCAGTACTTC.

The rearrangement links TRBV5-6 to TRBJ2-6; tentative D call: TRBD1 (6 bases). CDR3 length equals 17 residues. Between the trimmed V and J ends, which lost 1 base and 4 bases, there was a span of 15 bases. Germline V gene data show CDR1 as SGHDT and CDR2 as YYEEEE. CDR3 coding DNA: TGTGCCAGCAGCTTGCCAGGGGCCCCGGGGGGGGCCAACGTCCTGACTTTC. Translating it yields CASSLPGAPGGANVLTF.

This chain uses TRBV7-9 with TRBJ2-1; 12 bases align to TRBD2. CDR1 SEHNR and CDR2 FQNEAQ come from the germline V gene (reference sequence). The CDR3 loop spans 15 amino acids. Trimming removed 3 bases from V and 9 bases from J; junction bases left unmatched: 6. The CDR3 sequence: CASSFLAGGRSEQFF. The CDR3 DNA follows: TGTGCCAGCAGCTTCCTAGCGGGAGGGCGCAGTGAGCAGTTCTTC.

Worth noting for this clone: Different DNA sequences within this sample yield the same CDR3. The rearrangement uses TRBV9 and TRBJ2-7; possibly TRBD1 or TRBD2 for D (5 bases each). CDR3 length: 12 amino acids. The germline gives CDR1 SGDLS, CDR2 YYNGEE. Trimming shortened V by 7 bases and J by 0 bases, and 8 bases separated the two germline ends. CDR3 residues: CASGGNSYEQYF. CDR3 DNA: TGTGCCAGCGGGGGAAACTCCTACGAGCAGTACTTC.

This rearrangement joins TRBV28 to TRBJ2-7, with 13 positions matching TRBD2. The CDR3 extends over 16 amino acids. The V gene end was trimmed by 1 base and the J gene end by 5 bases; junction bases not matched to a gene: 5. Germline V CDR1 and CDR2: MDHEN, SYDVKM. The CDR3: CASSLFGTSGNHEQYF. Written as DNA, the CDR3 is TGTGCCAGCAGTTTATTCGGGACTAGCGGGAACCACGAGCAGTACTTC.

This clone occurred once. This rearrangement joins TRBV18 to TRBJ2-7, with D unclear. The CDR3 consists of 16 residues. V lost 0 bases and J 4 bases, leaving 16 bases between the germline ends. CDR1 is KGHSH and CDR2 is LQKENI in the germline V gene. The CDR3 nucleotides are TGTGCCAGCTCACCACCGCCAGGTGGTTTCGCTTACGAGCAGTACTTC. This sequence encodes CASSPPPGGFAYEQYF.

This clone was observed a handful of times. This chain connects TRBV5-4 to TRBJ1-2; D might be TRBD1 (6 bases). Germline values: CDR1 SGHNT, CDR2 YYREEE (reference sequence). Deletions cut 4 bases from V and 2 bases from J, with 12 bases between. The length of the CDR3 is 14 residues. CDR3 in DNA: TGTGCCAGCAGCGACAGGCCGGGAAACTATGGCTACACCTTC. This codes for CASSDRPGNYGYTF.

This clone was counted a single time. The chain has TRBV5-6 and TRBJ2-5; 14 bases match TRBD2. In germline, CDR1 is SGHDT, CDR2 YYEEEE. The CDR3 sequence is 15 residues long. After removal of 2 bases from V and 10 bases from J, the junction contained 7 bases not matched to a gene. The CDR3 sequence: CASSFLTSGREGQYF. CDR3 bases: TGTGCCAGCAGCTTCCTGACTAGCGGGAGGGAAGGCCAGTACTTC.

The gene calls are TRBV6-1 and TRBJ2-7; perhaps TRBD2 as D (6 bases). The CDR3 is 17 residues long. CDR1 is MNHNS and CDR2 is SASEGT in the germline V gene. V was shortened by 4 bases and J by 3 bases, with 22 bases between the two germline ends. DNA for the CDR3: TGTGCCAGCAGTGTTCTAGGGCCCCCCGGGAGATACTACGAGCAGTACTTC. Translated: CASSVLGPPGRYYEQYF.

V gene TRBV10-2 combines with J gene TRBJ2-7; a weak D match, TRBD2 (5 bases). CDR1 is WSHSY and CDR2 is SAAADI in the germline V gene. This CDR3 is built from 12 residues. Trimming pared 4 bases from V and 3 bases from J, leaving 7 bases between. The CDR3, as DNA: TGCGCCAGCAGTGCCGGGATCTACGAGCAGTACTTC. Its translation is CASSAGIYEQYF.

The chain joins TRBV7-8 to TRBJ2-7; TRBD1 might be the D (6 bases). The germline CDR1 and CDR2 sequences are SGHVS and FQNEAQ. Trimming removed 0 bases at V and 3 bases at J, with 9 bases between. This CDR3 comprises 14 residues. CDR3 sequence reads: CASSLAGGGYEQYF. In nucleotides, the CDR3 is TGTGCCAGCAGCTTAGCAGGGGGTGGCTACGAGCAGTACTTC.

The sample holds one count of this clone. J is TRBJ2-7 and V is TRBV4-3; tentatively, D is TRBD1 (5 bases). In germline, CDR1 is LGHNA, CDR2 YSLEER. The CDR3 spans 15 residues. V was shortened by 4 bases and J by 2 bases, with 15 bases between the two germline ends. In DNA form, the CDR3 reads TGCGCCAGCAGCCCTCTCAGGGTAGGGGCCTACGAGCAGTACTTC. Protein product: CASSPLRVGAYEQYF.

J is TRBJ1-2 and V is TRBV2; possibly TRBD1 for D (6 bases). The V gene lost 5 bases and the J gene lost 4 bases, with 26 bases spanning the gap. This CDR3 has 18 residues. The germline V gene has CDR1 SNHLY and CDR2 FYNNEI. CDR3 amino acids: CASSRVQGQSGLGYGYTF. In nucleotides, the CDR3 is TGTGCCAGCAGTAGGGTCCAGGGGCAAAGCGGCCTAGGCTATGGCTACACCTTC.

The chain has TRBV5-4 and TRBJ2-5; 7 positions agree with TRBD1. Germline V gives CDR1 SGHNT, CDR2 YYREEE (reference sequence). The CDR3 contains 14 residues. V was clipped by 2 bases and J by 4 bases; unmatched bases: 5. The CDR3 coding sequence is TGTGCCAGCAGCTTAGCAGGGGGAAGAGAGACCCAGTACTTC. Translated, it gives CASSLAGGRETQYF.

This clone was counted a few times. V usage is TRBV7-6 and J usage is TRBJ2-2; no firm D call. CDR1 is SGHVS and CDR2 is FNYEAQ in the germline V gene. Trimming stripped 6 bases from V and 4 bases from J, with 6 bases between. The CDR3 has 12 amino acids. This chain's CDR3 is CASSHSTGELFF. Here the CDR3 DNA reads TGTGCCAGCAGTCATAGCACCGGGGAGCTGTTTTTT.